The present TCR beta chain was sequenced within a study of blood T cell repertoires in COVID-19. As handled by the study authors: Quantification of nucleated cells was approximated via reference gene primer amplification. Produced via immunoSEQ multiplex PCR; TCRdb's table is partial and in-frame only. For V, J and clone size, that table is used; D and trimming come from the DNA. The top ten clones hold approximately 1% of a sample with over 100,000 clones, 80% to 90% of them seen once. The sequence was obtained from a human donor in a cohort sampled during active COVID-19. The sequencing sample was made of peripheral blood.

CDR3 nucleotide sequence: TGTGCCAGCAGCCCTCAAGCGGGGCTCCTCCACTATGGCTACACCTTC. Protein product: CASSPQAGLLHYGYTF. This chain uses TRBV7-2 with TRBJ1-2, with a possible D match to TRBD1 (5 bases). Germline V gives CDR1 SGHTA, CDR2 FQGNSA. This CDR3 spans 16 amino acids. The V end was cut by 5 bases, the J end by 3 bases, with 19 bases between.